This T cell receptor (beta chain) was captured in a study of blood T cell repertoires in COVID-19. Method: immunoSEQ multiplex PCR; TCRdb's copy keeps in-frame clones and lacks some. Of around 100,000 clones in the sample, roughly 82% were seen once. Sequenced input: peripheral blood. The clonotype was recovered from a man in his sixties with acute or convalescent COVID-19.

CDR3 region: CASSPLGGRGAFF. The CDR3 region has the DNA TGCGCCAGCAGCCCCCTGGGTGGCCGAGGGGCTTTCTTT. The rearrangement links TRBV5-1 to TRBJ1-1; D unclear. V lost 4 bases, J lost 11 bases, and 18 bases lay in between. Per germline, CDR1 SGHRS and CDR2 YFSETQ. The CDR3 covers 13 residues.